The rows below give T cell receptor beta chains drawn from one sample of a study of cytomegalovirus exposure and HLA in healthy donors. TCRdb's table, derived via immunoSEQ multiplex PCR, lists solely in-frame clones and lacks some. The sample yields 150,000 or so clones, approximately 80% seen once. The sequencing input was PBMCs. All receptors derive from a man younger than 45 in good health and CMV-seropositive. Each CDR3 is given with its conserved first and last residue. A D gene is named only where the DNA matches it firmly. Not all rows give a size; the values are once, few, many and, for expanded clones, a class.

>TRBV11-3|NA|14|TRBJ2-2|NA
CASSLGEGTGELFF
TGTGCCAGCAGCTTAGGCGAGGGAACCGGGGAGCTGTTTTTT
>TRBV30|TRBD1|13|TRBJ1-5|NA
CAWSTGGSQPQHF
TGTGCCTGGTCGACAGGGGGAAGTCAGCCCCAGCATTTT
>TRBV19|NA|18|TRBJ1-6|NA
CASSIKGSGADSNSPLHF
TGTGCCAGTAGTATAAAAGGGTCAGGGGCGGACTCTAATTCACCCCTCCACTTT
>TRBV14|TRBD1|15|TRBJ2-5|NA
CASSQGLQGVETQYF
TGTGCCAGCAGCCAAGGATTACAGGGGGTGGAGACCCAGTACTTC
>TRBV2|NA|13|TRBJ1-4|NA
CASRRTTPEKLFF
TGTGCCAGCAGGAGAACCACGCCCGAAAAACTGTTTTTT
>TRBV6-1|NA|15|TRBJ1-1|few
CASIATGIGDTEAFF
TGTGCCAGCATTGCCACAGGGATCGGGGACACTGAAGCTTTCTTT
>TRBV19|TRBD1|15|TRBJ2-7|NA
CASSYPGQGVYEQYF
TGTGCCAGTAGCTACCCTGGACAGGGGGTCTACGAGCAGTACTTC
>TRBV7-9|TRBD2|15|TRBJ2-3|few
CASSFPGLHTDTQYF
TGTGCCAGCAGTTTCCCGGGACTACACACAGATACGCAGTATTTT
>TRBV27|NA|16|TRBJ2-2|once
CASTPGNNLNTGELFF
TGTGCCAGCACCCCGGGGAACAATTTGAACACCGGGGAGCTGTTTTTT
>TRBV7-6|NA|14|TRBJ1-5|NA
CASSPGLSNQPQHF
TGTGCCAGCAGCCCAGGGTTGAGCAATCAGCCCCAGCATTTT
>TRBV7-9|TRBD1|15|TRBJ2-5|NA
CASIPETGSGETQYF
TGTGCCAGCATACCAGAGACAGGGTCTGGGGAGACCCAGTACTTC
>TRBV7-3|TRBD2|19|TRBJ2-1|NA
CASSLMSQGTSGRSEEQFF
TGTGCCAGCAGCTTAATGTCACAGGGCACTAGCGGGAGGAGTGAGGAGCAGTTCTTC
>TRBV7-3|NA|15|TRBJ2-1|once
CASSLDGGSYNEQFF
TGTGCCAGCAGCTTAGACGGCGGCTCCTACAATGAGCAGTTCTTC
>TRBV5-6|TRBD2|16|TRBJ2-1|NA
CASSLFAGGEYNEQFF
TGTGCCAGCAGCTTATTTGCGGGGGGCGAATACAATGAGCAGTTCTTC
>TRBV5-4|NA|14|TRBJ2-1|NA
CASSLRVEGNEQFF
TGTGCCAGCAGCTTGAGGGTAGAGGGCAATGAGCAGTTCTTC
>TRBV5-1|TRBD2|17|TRBJ2-2|NA
CASSASGRASNTGELFF
TGCGCCAGCAGCGCTAGCGGGAGGGCCAGCAACACCGGGGAGCTGTTTTTT
>TRBV19|TRBD1|15|TRBJ1-5|NA
CASRADRGGDQPQHF
TGTGCCAGTAGGGCGGACAGGGGAGGGGATCAGCCCCAGCATTTT
>TRBV2|TRBD1|15|TRBJ1-3|NA
CASTLGDRGGNTIYF
TGTGCCAGCACCCTGGGGGACAGAGGTGGAAACACCATATATTTT
>TRBV5-4|NA|15|TRBJ2-3|NA
CASSLDRPSTDTQYF
TGTGCCAGCAGCTTGGACAGGCCTTCCACAGATACGCAGTATTTT
>TRBV7-2|TRBD2|17|TRBJ2-7|NA
CASSPHSGRGSSYEQYF
TGTGCCAGCAGCCCCCATAGCGGGAGGGGTAGTTCCTACGAGCAGTACTTC
>TRBV9|TRBD2|19|TRBJ2-3|NA
CASSVGTSGGAASTDTQYF
TGTGCCAGCAGCGTAGGGACTAGCGGGGGGGCCGCTAGCACAGATACGCAGTATTTT
>TRBV4-2|NA|13|TRBJ1-2|few
CASSQDGNYGYTF
TGTGCCAGCAGCCAAGACGGTAACTATGGCTACACCTTC
>TRBV25-1|NA|16|TRBJ2-6|NA
CASSGGGDSGANVLTF
TGTGCCAGCAGTGGAGGGGGGGACTCTGGGGCCAACGTCCTGACTTTC
>TRBV5-1|NA|13|TRBJ2-5|NA
CASSLGVQETQYF
TGCGCCAGCAGCTTGGGAGTACAAGAGACCCAGTACTTC
>TRBV25-1|NA|14|TRBJ2-5|NA
CASSEMASEETQYF
TGTGCCAGCAGTGAGATGGCTAGCGAAGAGACCCAGTACTTC
>TRBV7-9|NA|12|TRBJ2-7|NA
CASSSGDYEQYF
TGTGCCAGCAGCTCCGGGGACTACGAGCAGTACTTC
>TRBV5-4|NA|13|TRBJ1-1|NA
CASYQQSGTEAFF
TGTGCCAGCTACCAACAGTCGGGGACTGAAGCTTTCTTT
>TRBV15|TRBD2|17|TRBJ2-3|NA
CATSGTSGGRSTDTQYF
TGTGCCACCTCCGGGACTAGCGGGGGGCGAAGCACAGATACGCAGTATTTT
>TRBV6-5|NA|15|TRBJ1-5|NA
CASSPTGGRGQPQHF
TGTGCCAGCAGCCCAACGGGAGGGAGGGGTCAGCCCCAGCATTTT
>TRBV5-1|TRBD2|15|TRBJ2-3|NA
CASSPTSVRTDTQYF
TGCGCCAGCAGCCCGACTAGCGTTCGGACAGATACGCAGTATTTT
>TRBV2|TRBD1|11|TRBJ2-7|NA
CASRRQGEQYF
TGTGCCAGCAGGAGACAGGGCGAGCAGTACTTC
>TRBV7-9|TRBD2|14|TRBJ2-5|few
CSSSTGLAGETQYF
TGTTCCAGCAGCACCGGACTAGCGGGGGAGACCCAGTACTTC
>TRBV19|NA|13|TRBJ2-2|NA
CASTQSRTGELFF
TGTGCCAGTACCCAGTCGAGAACCGGGGAGCTATTTTTT
>TRBV5-1|TRBD1|14|TRBJ1-1|few
CASSPGQGGTEAFF
TGCGCCAGCAGCCCCGGACAGGGAGGAACTGAAGCTTTCTTT
>TRBV7-2|NA|11|TRBJ2-1|NA
CASSAYNEQFF
TGTGCCAGCAGCGCGTACAATGAGCAGTTCTTC
>TRBV19|TRBD1|16|TRBJ1-3|once
CASTRDRDYSGNTIYF
TGTGCCAGTACCCGGGACAGGGACTATTCTGGAAACACCATATATTTT
>TRBV5-1|NA|14|TRBJ1-2|NA
CASSLSTPSYGYTF
TGCGCCAGCAGCTTGTCTACGCCCTCCTATGGCTACACCTTC
>TRBV9|NA|16|TRBJ1-3|NA
CASSTLSAYSGNTIYF
TGTGCCAGCTCAACCCTGTCCGCCTACTCTGGAAACACCATATATTTT
>TRBV11-3|NA|17|TRBJ2-6|NA
CARSKGGGTDGANVLTF
TGTGCCAGATCCAAGGGTGGCGGGACAGATGGGGCCAACGTCCTGACTTTC
>TRBV4-1|NA|15|TRBJ2-2|NA
CASSQRQDNTGELFF
TGCGCCAGCAGCCAACGACAGGACAACACCGGGGAGCTGTTTTTT
>TRBV7-6|NA|11|TRBJ1-6|NA
CASSLVGPLHF
TGTGCCAGCAGCTTAGTCGGACCCCTCCACTTT
>TRBV5-1|TRBD1|15|TRBJ1-2|NA
CASSRQGGSENGYTF
TGCGCCAGCAGCCGACAGGGTGGTAGCGAAAATGGCTACACCTTC
>TRBV28|TRBD1|13|TRBJ2-5|NA
CASSRTGDETQYF
TGTGCCAGCAGTCGGACAGGGGACGAGACCCAGTACTTC
>TRBV5-1|NA|15|TRBJ1-4|many
CASSLAGRTNEKLFF
TGCGCCAGCAGCTTGGCCGGGAGAACTAATGAAAAACTGTTTTTT
>TRBV20-1|NA|10|TRBJ2-5|NA
CSASGETQYF
TGCAGCGCGTCAGGAGAGACCCAGTACTTC
>TRBV28|NA|12|TRBJ2-7|once
CASRGTGYEQYF
TGTGCCAGCAGGGGAACAGGGTACGAGCAGTACTTC
>TRBV5-1|TRBD1|16|TRBJ2-3|NA
CASSLGQGVSTDTQYF
TGCGCCAGCAGCTTGGGGCAGGGGGTGAGCACAGATACGCAGTATTTT
>TRBV5-1|TRBD1|16|TRBJ2-3|NA
CASSPGQGPSTDTQYF
TGCGCCAGCAGCCCGGGACAGGGCCCTAGCACAGATACGCAGTATTTT
>TRBV19|TRBD2|15|TRBJ2-1|NA
CASSIEAGGRDEQFF
TGTGCCAGTAGTATTGAAGCGGGGGGGCGTGATGAGCAGTTCTTC
>TRBV6-5|NA|14|TRBJ1-1|NA
CASSYSRANTEAFF
TGTGCCAGCAGTTATTCCAGGGCGAACACTGAAGCTTTCTTT
>TRBV7-3|NA|14|TRBJ2-3|NA
CASSLGGMTDTQYF
TGTGCCAGCAGCCTCGGAGGGATGACAGATACGCAGTATTTT
>TRBV25-1|NA|13|TRBJ1-2|NA
CASSEPTRNGYTF
TGTGCCAGCAGTGAACCGACAAGGAATGGCTACACCTTC
>TRBV7-2|TRBD2|16|TRBJ2-5|NA
CASSLAAGGLQETQYF
TGTGCCAGCAGCCTGGCGGCGGGAGGCCTCCAAGAGACCCAGTACTTC
>TRBV7-9|TRBD2|17|TRBJ2-3|NA
CASSSSRAGGSTDTQYF
TGTGCCAGCAGCTCCTCTCGGGCGGGGGGATCTACAGATACGCAGTATTTT